This T cell receptor (beta chain) appears in the sequencing data of a study of low-dose radiotherapy and immunotherapy resistance in tumors. The CDR3 is made up of 12 amino acids. Germline V gene lookup returns CDR1 LNHDA and CDR2 SQIVND (reference sequence). V dropped 3 bases and J dropped 5 bases, with 8 bases sitting between them. This clonotype was seen at least ten times. The authors amplified TCRs for 20 to 25 PCR cycles with a constant-region primer and a V-primer adapter. Isolated mRNA was amplified by in vitro transcription. TCRdb re-analysed the reads in MiXCR, keeping a single row per CDR3 protein. The sample records tens of thousands of distinct CDR3 sequences, about an eighth being singletons. Time point specified: before trial treatment.

The sequences come from PBMCs, collected before treatment. The chain is built from TRBV19 and TRBJ2-7; possible D gene TRBD1, 6 bases. This TCR was recovered from a female donor with ovarian cancer. CDR3 nucleotide sequence: TGTGCCAGTAGTATCAGGGGTGACGAGCAGTACTTC. Translating gives CASSIRGDEQYF.